This entry lists 25 T cell receptor beta chains sequenced from one sample in a study of control samples from healthy donors and cancer patients. Using immunoSEQ multiplex PCR, the repertoire was profiled, and TCRdb retains in-frame clones only, with some absent. The sample includes about 410,000 clones, about nine tenths seen only once; the top ten take about 6.3%. Sequencing input: PBMCs. These receptors originate from a man aged 35-49 years with head and neck cancer.

The chain links TRBV4-3 to TRBJ2-3, with TRBD1 matching over 8 bases. In germline, CDR1 is LGHNA, CDR2 YSLEER. Germline trimming cut 4 bases from V and 3 bases from J; bases unmatched to any gene: 12. CDR3 size: 17 residues. The CDR3 here is CASSPGGQGRGTDTQYF. The CDR3 coding sequence is TGCGCCAGCAGCCCAGGTGGACAGGGCAGGGGAACAGATACGCAGTATTTT.

The genes are TRBV7-2 and TRBJ1-2, with D unresolved. The CDR3 extends over 15 amino acids. The ends were cut back, 1 base at V and 3 bases at J, with 12 bases in the middle. Germline values: CDR1 SGHTA, CDR2 FQGNSA. CDR3 DNA: TGTGCCAGCAGCTTAGAACCACAGCAAGACTATGGCTACACCTTC. This translates into CASSLEPQQDYGYTF.

Details on this clone: The sample contains more than one DNA sequence encoding this CDR3. J is TRBJ1-6 and V is TRBV15; weak D call: TRBD1 (6 bases). The CDR3 contains 17 residues. V was shortened by 0 bases and J by 10 bases, with 19 bases between the two germline ends. Germline CDR1 reads LNHNV; CDR2 reads YYDKDF (reference sequence). CDR3 loop: CATSRDRDGGAYSPLHF. The CDR3 nucleotides are TGTGCCACCAGCAGAGATCGGGATGGGGGCGCGTACTCACCCCTCCACTTT.

This chain links TRBV11-2 with TRBJ2-3, with D maybe TRBD2 (5 bases). Germline V lookup: CDR1 SGHAT, CDR2 FQNNGV. The CDR3 is 16 residues long. Trimming left V 2 bases short and J 5 bases short, with 17 bases between. In DNA, the CDR3 is TGTGCCAGCAGCTTACAGCGGAACATGGCGGTAGATACGCAGTATTTT. This gives the protein CASSLQRNMAVDTQYF.

This rearrangement joins TRBV6-1 to TRBJ2-1; no clear D. Trimming pared 1 base from V and 9 bases from J, leaving 16 bases between. Germline V gene lookup returns CDR1 MNHNS and CDR2 SASEGT. The CDR3 has 15 amino acids. The CDR3 DNA sequence: TGTGCCAGCAGTGAAGTAGTCCGCCGTCTGGGTGAGCAGTTCTTC. Translation gives CASSEVVRRLGEQFF.

The sample holds a few counts of this clone. V and J are TRBV7-2 and TRBJ1-6, with a weak D call TRBD1 (5 bases). The CDR3 extends over 14 amino acids. The germline V gene has CDR1 SGHTA and CDR2 FQGNSA. V was pared by 3 bases and J by 5 bases, with 8 bases between. CDR3 DNA: TGTGCCAGCAGCTTTGACAGTAATAATTCACCCCTCCACTTT. Its translation: CASSFDSNNSPLHF.

V and J are TRBV4-1 and TRBJ2-1; TRBD2 aligns across 7 bases. Trimming took 3 bases from V and 7 from J; bases not matched to a gene: 9. The CDR3 covers 15 residues. From germline, CDR1 is MGHRA and CDR2 YSYEKL. In nucleotides, the CDR3 is TGCGCCAGCAGCCACCCACCGGGAGGAAGGAATGAGCAGTTCTTC. Translated: CASSHPPGGRNEQFF.

J is TRBJ2-3 and V is TRBV10-3; 9 bases map to TRBD1. CDR1 and CDR2 from the germline V gene are ENHRY and SYGVKD. The CDR3 extends over 14 amino acids. V shed 6 bases, J shed 2 bases, and the junction held 3 bases outside the gene matches. The CDR3 here is CAISLQGATDTQYF. In nucleotides, the CDR3 is TGTGCCATCAGCCTACAGGGGGCCACAGATACGCAGTATTTT.

The CDR3 sequence is CAWGGRPGELFF. CDR3 nucleotides: TGTGCCTGGGGAGGGCGACCCGGGGAGCTGTTTTTT. V and J are TRBV30 and TRBJ2-2; TRBD2 is a possible D gene (6 bases). Trimming took off 5 bases at V and 6 bases at J, with 10 bases between the two ends. CDR1 and CDR2 (germline): GTSNPN, SVGIG (reference sequence). This CDR3 is built from 12 residues.

The rearrangement uses TRBV7-2 and TRBJ2-3, with 7 nucleotides matching TRBD2. Germline trimming cut 2 bases from V and 3 bases from J; bases unmatched to any gene: 8. CDR1 is SGHTA and CDR2 is FQGNSA in the germline V gene. This CDR3 comprises 16 residues. In nucleotides, the CDR3 is TGTGCCAGCAGCTTAAGCCCTCTAGCGGAGACAGATACGCAGTATTTT. It encodes CASSLSPLAETDTQYF. The full variable domain, completed using reference TRBV7-2 and TRBJ2-3, is GAGVSQSPSNKVTEKGKDVELRCDPISGHTALYWYRQSLGQGLEFLIYFQGNSAPDKSGLPSDRFSAERTGGSVSTLTIQRTQQEDSAVYLCASSLSPLAETDTQYFGPGTRLTVL.

The V gene is TRBV6-1, the J gene TRBJ2-3, with a possible D match to TRBD2 (6 bases). The V gene's germline CDR1 is MNHNS and CDR2 SASEGT. V lost 1 base and J 6 bases, leaving 8 bases between the germline ends. The CDR3 is made up of 13 amino acids. The CDR3 nucleotides are TGTGCCAGCAGTGAAGAGGGGAGGGATACGCAGTATTTT. The encoded protein is CASSEEGRDTQYF.

CDR3 in amino acids: CASSQVAQGTYNSPLHF. The CDR3 DNA sequence: TGCGCCAGCAGCCAAGTGGCCCAGGGGACTTATAATTCACCCCTCCACTTT. The chain uses TRBV4-3 and TRBJ1-6; weak D call: TRBD1 (6 bases). The V gene's germline CDR1 is LGHNA and CDR2 YSLEER. V dropped 1 base and J dropped 4 bases, with 14 bases sitting between them. The CDR3 runs 17 residues.

The table lists this clone with a count of one. This chain links TRBV6-1 with TRBJ2-7, with 8 bases identical to TRBD1. CDR3 length equals 16 residues. CDR1 MNHNS and CDR2 SASEGT come from the germline V gene. V dropped 2 bases and J dropped 0; count of bases not matched to a gene: 6. The CDR3 is CASSESWTGYSYEQYF. CDR3 nucleotides: TGTGCCAGCAGTGAAAGTTGGACAGGGTACTCCTACGAGCAGTACTTC.

This clone was detected once. The V and J genes are TRBV4-2 and TRBJ2-7, with 7 bases lining up with TRBD1. V lost 0 bases to trimming and J lost 3 bases; unmatched junction nucleotides: 8. Germline-derived CDR1 and CDR2 are LGHNA and YNFKEQ. The CDR3 has 16 residues. Here the CDR3 DNA reads TGTGCCAGCAGCCAAGATGGGCAGGGGGAGATCTACGAGCAGTACTTC. This gives the protein CASSQDGQGEIYEQYF.

J is TRBJ2-1 and V is TRBV15; 9 bases are a match to TRBD2. Germline CDR1 and CDR2: LNHNV and YYDKDF (reference sequence). This CDR3 comprises 15 residues. V shed 1 base and J 8 bases; nucleotides not matched to a gene: 6. The CDR3 loop is CATSRGGTSTDEQFF. As DNA, the CDR3 is TGTGCCACCAGCAGAGGGGGGACTAGCACCGATGAGCAGTTCTTC.

In regard to this clone: Other DNA sequences in this specimen translate into the identical CDR3. V and J are TRBV18 and TRBJ1-1; a weak D match, TRBD1 (5 bases). V lost 3 bases to trimming and J lost 1 base, with 6 bases between them. CDR1 is KGHSH and CDR2 is LQKENI in the germline V gene. The CDR3 has 13 amino acids. CDR3 region: CASSPGENTEAFF. In nucleotides, the CDR3 is TGTGCCAGCTCACCGGGGGAGAACACTGAAGCTTTCTTT.

J is TRBJ1-2 and V is TRBV7-6; TRBD1 is a possible D gene (6 bases). V gave up 3 bases and J gave up 6 bases, with 20 bases separating them. CDR3 length equals 16 residues. Germline V gene sequence: CDR1 SGHVS, CDR2 FNYEAQ. CDR3 coding DNA: TGTGCCAGCAGCTTCTCAGCGAGGCGGGGGGACAATGGCTACACCTTC. Encoded protein: CASSFSARRGDNGYTF. Together with reference TRBV7-6 and TRBJ1-2, the CDR3 gives the full variable domain: GAGVSQSPRYKVTKRGQDVALRCDPISGHVSLYWYRQALGQGPEFLTYFNYEAQQDKSGLPNDRFSAERPEGSISTLTIQRTEQRDSAMYRCASSFSARRGDNGYTFGSGTRLTVV.

This chain joins TRBV2 and TRBJ2-2; D gene uncertain. The V end was cut by 3 bases, the J end by 6 bases, with 11 bases between. This CDR3 contains 14 residues. The germline V gene has CDR1 SNHLY and CDR2 FYNNEI. The chain's CDR3 is CASSDNSLAGELFF. The CDR3 bases are TGTGCCAGCAGTGATAACAGCCTGGCCGGGGAGCTGTTTTTT.

Concerning this clone itself: The sample carries other DNA sequences with the same CDR3. The chain is built from TRBV9 and TRBJ2-3, with D tentatively TRBD2 (6 bases). Per germline, CDR1 SGDLS and CDR2 YYNGEE. The CDR3 sequence is 13 residues long. The V end was cut by 7 bases, the J end by 1 base, with 10 bases between. CDR3 bases: TGTGCCAGCTCCCCGGGGGGCACAGATACGCAGTATTTT. Translating gives CASSPGGTDTQYF.

V is TRBV28 and J is TRBJ2-3; D is unclear. The CDR3 consists of 20 residues. Per germline, CDR1 MDHEN and CDR2 SYDVKM. Between the trimmed V and J ends, which lost 1 base and 0 bases, there was a span of 23 bases. DNA of the CDR3: TGTGCCAGCAGTTTATCTTCCCAGTGGGGAAGGGAACCTAGCACAGATACGCAGTATTTT. It specifies CASSLSSQWGREPSTDTQYF.

The V gene is TRBV27, the J gene TRBJ2-4; D perhaps matches TRBD2 (6 bases). CDR1 and CDR2 (germline): MNHEY, SMNVEV (reference sequence). Trimming stripped 3 bases from V and 7 bases from J, with 7 bases between. The CDR3 consists of 12 residues. The CDR3 DNA is TGTGCCAGCAGTTTTGGGGGGAACATTCAGTACTTC. This codes for CASSFGGNIQYF.

This chain links TRBV5-1 with TRBJ2-7; D may be TRBD2 (5 bases). The V and J ends lost 2 bases and 2 bases respectively, with 8 bases between them. Germline V gene data show CDR1 as SGHRS and CDR2 as YFSETQ. This CDR3 spans 13 amino acids. The chain's CDR3 is CASSFEGTYEQYF. CDR3 sequence (DNA): TGCGCCAGCAGCTTCGAGGGAACCTACGAGCAGTACTTC.

The chain has TRBV11-2 and TRBJ2-2; 9 nucleotides agree with TRBD1. CDR3 size: 15 residues. Germline V lookup: CDR1 SGHAT, CDR2 FQNNGV. Trimming removed 5 bases from V and 5 bases from J; junction bases left unmatched: 6. The DNA for the CDR3 is TGTGCCAGCAGCACCCCCGGGACAGGGACCGGGGAGCTGTTTTTT. Translated: CASSTPGTGTGELFF.

The chain links TRBV5-6 to TRBJ2-7, with a possible D match to TRBD1 (6 bases). Germline-derived CDR1 and CDR2 are SGHDT and YYEEEE. The V gene lost 2 bases and the J gene lost 3 bases, with 15 bases spanning the gap. This CDR3 is 15 amino acids long. The CDR3 is CASSLTGQYHYEQYF. The DNA for the CDR3 is TGTGCCAGCAGCTTAACTGGACAGTATCACTACGAGCAGTACTTC.

The rearrangement joins TRBV28 to TRBJ2-1, with unresolved D. CDR3 length: 11 amino acids. Trimming pared 6 bases from V and 12 bases from J, leaving 12 bases between. Germline-derived CDR1 and CDR2 are MDHEN and SYDVKM. CDR3 bases: TGTGCCAGCAGCCGCGTCTTTCCGCAGTTCTTC. As protein: CASSRVFPQFF.